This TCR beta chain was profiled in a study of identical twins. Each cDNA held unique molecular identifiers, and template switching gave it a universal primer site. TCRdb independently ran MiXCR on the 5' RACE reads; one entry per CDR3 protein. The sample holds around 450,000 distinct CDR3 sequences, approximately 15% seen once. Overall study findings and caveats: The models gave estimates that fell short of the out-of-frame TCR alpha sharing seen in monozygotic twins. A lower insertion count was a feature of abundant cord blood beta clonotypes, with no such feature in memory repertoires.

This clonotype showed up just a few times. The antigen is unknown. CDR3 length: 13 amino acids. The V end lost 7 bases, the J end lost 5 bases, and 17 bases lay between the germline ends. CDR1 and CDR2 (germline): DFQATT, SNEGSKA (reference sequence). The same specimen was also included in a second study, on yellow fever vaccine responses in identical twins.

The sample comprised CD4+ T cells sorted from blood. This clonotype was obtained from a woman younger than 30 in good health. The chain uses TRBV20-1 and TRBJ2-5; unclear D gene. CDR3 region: CSGSRAIGETQYF. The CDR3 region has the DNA TGCAGTGGTTCTCGAGCGATTGGGGAGACCCAGTACTTC.